The clone carrying this TCR beta chain was counted ten times or more. Its cognate antigen is unknown. Trimming removed 6 bases at V and 0 bases at J, with 8 bases between. CDR1 SGHTA and CDR2 FQGTGA come from the germline V gene. The CDR3 length is 14 residues. The data belong to a study of identical twins. Study-level findings and limits: In beta out-of-frame sequences, the excess sharing between twins was weaker.

Through template switching, a universal primer site was introduced, and the cDNA contained unique molecular identifiers. MiXCR, run by TCRdb on the 5' RACE reads, gives a single entry per CDR3 protein. Altogether 240,000 or so distinct CDR3 sequences are present, roughly 7% being singletons, with the ten largest covering 3% to 4.5%. These data also formed part of another study, on yellow fever vaccine responses in identical twins.

The chain couples TRBV7-3 to TRBJ2-2, with a weak D call TRBD1 (5 bases). The specimen sequenced was memory (CD45RO+) T cells sorted from blood. The sequence derives from a woman aged 18-30 years in good health. The CDR3: CASSEQANTGELFF. CDR3 nucleotide sequence: TGTGCCAGCAGTGAACAGGCGAACACCGGGGAGCTGTTTTTT.